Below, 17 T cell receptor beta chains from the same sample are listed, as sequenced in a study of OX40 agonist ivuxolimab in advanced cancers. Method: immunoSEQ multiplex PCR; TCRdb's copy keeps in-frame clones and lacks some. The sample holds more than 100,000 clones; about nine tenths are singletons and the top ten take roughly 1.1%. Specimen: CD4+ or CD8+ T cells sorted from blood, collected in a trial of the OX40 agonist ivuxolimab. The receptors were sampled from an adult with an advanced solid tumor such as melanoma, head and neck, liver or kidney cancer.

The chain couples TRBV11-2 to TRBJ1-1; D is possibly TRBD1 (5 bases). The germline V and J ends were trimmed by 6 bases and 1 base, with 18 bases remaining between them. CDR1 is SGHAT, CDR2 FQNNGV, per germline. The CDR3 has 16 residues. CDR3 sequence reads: CASRTGSRGENTEAFF. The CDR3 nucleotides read TGTGCCAGCAGGACCGGGTCTCGGGGCGAGAACACTGAAGCTTTCTTT.

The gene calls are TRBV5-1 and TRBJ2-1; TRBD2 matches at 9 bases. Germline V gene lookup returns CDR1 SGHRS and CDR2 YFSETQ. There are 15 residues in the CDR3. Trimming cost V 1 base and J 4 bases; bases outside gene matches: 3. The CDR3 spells CASSLTSGSYNEQFF. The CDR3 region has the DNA TGCGCCAGCAGCTTGACTAGCGGGTCTTACAATGAGCAGTTCTTC.

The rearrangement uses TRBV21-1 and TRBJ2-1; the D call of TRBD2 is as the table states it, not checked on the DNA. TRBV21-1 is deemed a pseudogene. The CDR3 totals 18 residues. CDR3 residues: CASSKGTSANDPYNEQFF. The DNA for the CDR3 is TGTGCCAGCAGCAAAGGAACTAGCGCAAACGACCCCTACAATGAGCAGTTCTTC.

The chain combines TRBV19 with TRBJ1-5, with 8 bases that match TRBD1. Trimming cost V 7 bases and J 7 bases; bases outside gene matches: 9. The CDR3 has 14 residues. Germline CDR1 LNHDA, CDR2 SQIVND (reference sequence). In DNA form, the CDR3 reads TGTGCCAGTACCAGGACAGGGTCGGAACAGCCCCAGCATTTT. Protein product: CASTRTGSEQPQHF.

Here the CDR3 DNA reads TGTGCCAGTCGGACAGGGTTGAACACTGAAGCTTTCTTT. It yields the protein CASRTGLNTEAFF. The gene calls are TRBV18 and TRBJ1-1, with TRBD1 identical over 8 bases. Trimming removed 9 bases from V and 0 bases from J; junction bases left unmatched: 3. The CDR3 totals 13 residues. The germline CDR1 and CDR2 sequences are KGHSH and LQKENI. The full variable domain, in which reference TRBV18 and TRBJ1-1 provide the parts outside the CDR3, is NAGVMQNPRHLVRRRGQEARLRCSPMKGHSHVYWYRQLPEEGLKFMVYLQKENIIDESGMPKERFSAEFPKEGPSILRIQQVVRGDSAAYFCASRTGLNTEAFFGQGTRLTVV.

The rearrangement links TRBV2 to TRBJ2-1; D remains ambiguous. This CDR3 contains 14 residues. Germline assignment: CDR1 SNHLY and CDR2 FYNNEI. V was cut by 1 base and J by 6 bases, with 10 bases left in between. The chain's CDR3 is CASSEEVAPNEQFF. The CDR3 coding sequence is TGTGCCAGCAGTGAAGAGGTTGCCCCCAATGAGCAGTTCTTC.

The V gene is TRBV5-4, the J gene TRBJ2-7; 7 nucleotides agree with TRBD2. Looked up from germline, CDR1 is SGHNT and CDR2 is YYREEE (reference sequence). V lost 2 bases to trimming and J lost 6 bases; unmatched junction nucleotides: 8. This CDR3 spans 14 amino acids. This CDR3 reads CASSLGLAAGEQYF. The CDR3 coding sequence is TGTGCCAGCAGCTTAGGGCTAGCGGCGGGCGAGCAGTACTTC.

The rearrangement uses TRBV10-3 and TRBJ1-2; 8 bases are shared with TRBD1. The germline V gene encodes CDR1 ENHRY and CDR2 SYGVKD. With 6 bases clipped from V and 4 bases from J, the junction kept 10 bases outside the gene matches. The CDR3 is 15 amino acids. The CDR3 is CAISQPTGEGYGYTF. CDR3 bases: TGTGCCATCAGCCAACCGACAGGGGAAGGCTATGGCTACACCTTC.

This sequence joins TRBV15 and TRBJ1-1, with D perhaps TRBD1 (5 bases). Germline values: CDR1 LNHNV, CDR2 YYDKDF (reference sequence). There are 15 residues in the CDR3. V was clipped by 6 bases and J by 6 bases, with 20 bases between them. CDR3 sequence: CATSGGSPGLAEAFF. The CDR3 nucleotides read TGTGCCACCAGTGGGGGGAGCCCCGGTTTGGCTGAAGCTTTCTTT.

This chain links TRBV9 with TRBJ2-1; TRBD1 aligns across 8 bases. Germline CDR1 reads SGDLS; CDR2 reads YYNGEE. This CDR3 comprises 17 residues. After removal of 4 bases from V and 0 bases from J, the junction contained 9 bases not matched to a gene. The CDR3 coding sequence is TGTGCCAGCAGCTTACGAAGCACAGGGGGCTCCTACAATGAGCAGTTCTTC. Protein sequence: CASSLRSTGGSYNEQFF.

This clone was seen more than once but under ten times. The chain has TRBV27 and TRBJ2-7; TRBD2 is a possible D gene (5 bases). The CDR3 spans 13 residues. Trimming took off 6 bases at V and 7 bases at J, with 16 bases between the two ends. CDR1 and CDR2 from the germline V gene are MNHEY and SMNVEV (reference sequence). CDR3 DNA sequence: TGTGCCAGCAGCAACCGTCGAGAGGGTGAGCAGTACTTC. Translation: CASSNRREGEQYF.

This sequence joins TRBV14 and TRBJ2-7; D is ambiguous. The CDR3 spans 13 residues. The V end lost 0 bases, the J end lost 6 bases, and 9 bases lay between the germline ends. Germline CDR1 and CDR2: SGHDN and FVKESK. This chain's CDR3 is CASSQEHRSEQYF. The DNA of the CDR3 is TGTGCCAGCAGCCAAGAGCACAGATCCGAGCAGTACTTC.

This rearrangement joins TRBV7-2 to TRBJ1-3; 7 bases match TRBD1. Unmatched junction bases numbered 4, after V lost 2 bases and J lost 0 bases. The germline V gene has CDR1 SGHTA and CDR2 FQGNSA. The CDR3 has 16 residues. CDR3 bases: TGTGCCAGCAGCTTAAGGGGGCGCAGCTCTGGAAACACCATATATTTT. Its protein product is CASSLRGRSSGNTIYF. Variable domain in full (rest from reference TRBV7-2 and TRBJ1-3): GAGVSQSPSNKVTEKGKDVELRCDPISGHTALYWYRQSLGQGLEFLIYFQGNSAPDKSGLPSDRFSAERTGGSVSTLTIQRTQQEDSAVYLCASSLRGRSSGNTIYFGEGSWLTVV.

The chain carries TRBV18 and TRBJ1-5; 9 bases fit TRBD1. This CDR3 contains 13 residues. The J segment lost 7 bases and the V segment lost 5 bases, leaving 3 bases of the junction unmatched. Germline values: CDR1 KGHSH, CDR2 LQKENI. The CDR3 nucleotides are TGTGCCAGCTCAACAGACAGGGGGCAGCCCCAGCATTTT. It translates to CASSTDRGQPQHF.

As DNA, the CDR3 is TGTGCCAGCAGTTACGGGCCAGGAACCCTCTCCTACGAGCAGTACTTC. This gives the protein CASSYGPGTLSYEQYF. V is TRBV6-6 and J is TRBJ2-7; D is ambiguous. This CDR3 has 16 residues. The V gene lost 2 bases and the J gene lost 0 bases, with 14 bases spanning the gap. Germline values: CDR1 MNHNY, CDR2 SVGAGI (reference sequence).

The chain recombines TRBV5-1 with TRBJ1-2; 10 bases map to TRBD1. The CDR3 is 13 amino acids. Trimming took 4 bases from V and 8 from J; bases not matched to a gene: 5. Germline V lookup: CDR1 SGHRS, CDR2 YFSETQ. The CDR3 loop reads CASSEGQGNGYTF. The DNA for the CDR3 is TGCGCCAGCAGCGAGGGACAGGGGAACGGCTACACCTTC.

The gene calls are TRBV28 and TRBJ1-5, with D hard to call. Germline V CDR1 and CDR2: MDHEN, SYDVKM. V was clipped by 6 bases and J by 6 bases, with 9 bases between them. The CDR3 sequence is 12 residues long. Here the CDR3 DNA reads TGTGCCAGCAGCTTGGGGTTTCAGCCCCAGCATTTT. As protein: CASSLGFQPQHF.